This TCR beta chain is from a study of blood T cell repertoires in COVID-19. The wider study: Italy, Spain and the United States were the sources of the convalescent and acute COVID-19 samples. Sample material is recorded as cDNA or gDNA derived from T cells, B-cell-depleted T cells, or PBMCs.

Losses at the gene ends were 10 bases for V and 2 bases for J; bases not matched to a gene: 11. The CDR3 has 15 amino acids. Germline values: CDR1 WSHSY, CDR2 SAAADI. How the authors handled the data: Estimation of nucleated cell counts was performed using reference gene primer amplification. TCRdb's copy holds only in-frame clones and misses some; the assay was immunoSEQ multiplex PCR. D and trimming come from the DNA, and the V and J calls and clone size come from that table. The table includes more than 300,000 clones, around 87% detected once. Participants were aged about 18 to 100 years from about 25 US areas.

The chain employs TRBV10-2 and TRBJ2-7, with TRBD2 matching over 10 bases. The source is a man in his forties in a cohort exposed to, infected with or recovered from COVID-19 (not recorded which). The sequenced sample was PBMCs or T cells enriched from blood (not recorded which). The CDR3 DNA reads as TGCGCCACCCAAGTGACTAGCGGGTTTACCTACGAGCAGTACTTC. Translation: CATQVTSGFTYEQYF.